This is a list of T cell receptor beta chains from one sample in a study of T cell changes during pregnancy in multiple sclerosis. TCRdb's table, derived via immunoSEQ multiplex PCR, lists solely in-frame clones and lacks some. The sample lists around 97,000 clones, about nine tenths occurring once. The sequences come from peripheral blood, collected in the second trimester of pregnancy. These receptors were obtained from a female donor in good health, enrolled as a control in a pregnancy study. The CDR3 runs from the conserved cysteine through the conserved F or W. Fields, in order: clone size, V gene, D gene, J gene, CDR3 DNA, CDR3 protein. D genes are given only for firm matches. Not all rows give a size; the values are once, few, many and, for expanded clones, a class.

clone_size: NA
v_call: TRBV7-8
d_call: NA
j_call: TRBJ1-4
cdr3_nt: TGTGCCAGCAGCTTAGTCCTGGGGGGTTCAGGTGAAAAACTGTTTTTT
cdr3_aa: CASSLVLGGSGEKLFF

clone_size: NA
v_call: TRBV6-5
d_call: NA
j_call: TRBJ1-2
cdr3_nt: TGTGCCAGCAGTTATGGAAGGGGGTTAAACTATGGCTACACCTTC
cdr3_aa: CASSYGRGLNYGYTF

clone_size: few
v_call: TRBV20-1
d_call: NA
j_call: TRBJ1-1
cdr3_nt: TGCAGTGCTTGGACGGGGGCTGAAGCTTTCTTT
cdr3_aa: CSAWTGAEAFF

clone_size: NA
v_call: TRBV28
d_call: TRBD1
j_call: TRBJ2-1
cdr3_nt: TGTGCCAGCAGTTCTAGGACAGGGTCCCACAATGAGCAGTTCTTC
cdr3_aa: CASSSRTGSHNEQFF

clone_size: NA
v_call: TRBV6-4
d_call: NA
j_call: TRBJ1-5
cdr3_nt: TGTGCCAGCAGTGACTCGGCCGACAATCAGCCCCAGCATTTT
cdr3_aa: CASSDSADNQPQHF

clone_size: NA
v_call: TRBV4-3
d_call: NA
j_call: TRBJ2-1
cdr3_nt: TGCGCCAGCAGCCCGGTGGGGGGAGGCTACAATGAGCAGTTCTTC
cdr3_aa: CASSPVGGGYNEQFF

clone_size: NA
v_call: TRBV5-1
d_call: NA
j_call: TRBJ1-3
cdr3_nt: TGCGCCAGCAGCTTGGCCGGCAGGGCTAACTCTGGAAACACCATATATTTT
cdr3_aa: CASSLAGRANSGNTIYF

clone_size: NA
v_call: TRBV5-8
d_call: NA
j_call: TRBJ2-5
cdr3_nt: TGTGCCAGCAGCTTGGTACAAGAGACCCAGTACTTC
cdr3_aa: CASSLVQETQYF

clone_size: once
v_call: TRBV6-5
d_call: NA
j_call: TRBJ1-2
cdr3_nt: TGTGCCAGCAGTCCCAGGACAGCCTTCTATGGCTACACCTTC
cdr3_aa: CASSPRTAFYGYTF

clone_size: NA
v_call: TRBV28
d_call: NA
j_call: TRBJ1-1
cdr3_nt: TGTGCCAGCAGTTCCCGACAGAGAATGAACACTGAAGCTTTCTTT
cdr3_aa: CASSSRQRMNTEAFF

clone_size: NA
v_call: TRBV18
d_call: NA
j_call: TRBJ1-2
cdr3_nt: TGTGCCAGCTCACCAGAGGGACTTACTAACTATGGCTACACCTTC
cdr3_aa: CASSPEGLTNYGYTF

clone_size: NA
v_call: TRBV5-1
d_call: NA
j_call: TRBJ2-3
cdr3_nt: TGCGCCAGCAGCTTGGAACTCACAGATACGCAGTATTTT
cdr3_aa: CASSLELTDTQYF

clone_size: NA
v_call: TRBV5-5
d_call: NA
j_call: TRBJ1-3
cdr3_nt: TGTGCCAGCAGCTTTGGGCCTTTTTCGGCAGGCGGAAACACCATATATTTT
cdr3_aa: CASSFGPFSAGGNTIYF

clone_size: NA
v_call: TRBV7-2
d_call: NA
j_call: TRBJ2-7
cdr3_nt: TGTGCCAGCAGCTTAGCGCCAGGATCGTACGAGCAGTACTTC
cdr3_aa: CASSLAPGSYEQYF

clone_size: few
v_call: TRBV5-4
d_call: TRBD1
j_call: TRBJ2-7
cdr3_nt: TGTGCCAGCAGCCTCCGAGGGGGCCTTGGCGAGCAGTACTTC
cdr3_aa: CASSLRGGLGEQYF

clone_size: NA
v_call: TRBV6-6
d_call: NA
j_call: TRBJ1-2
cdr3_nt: TGTGCCAGCAGTTACCCCCGGGAGAATAACTATGGCTACACCTTC
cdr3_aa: CASSYPRENNYGYTF

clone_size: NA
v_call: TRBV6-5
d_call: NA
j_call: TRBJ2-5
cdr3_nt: TGTGCCAGCAGCCTGGACAGAGAAGAGACCCAGTACTTC
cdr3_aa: CASSLDREETQYF

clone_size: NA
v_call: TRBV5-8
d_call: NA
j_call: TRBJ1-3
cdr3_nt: TGTGCCAGCAGCGAAGTCCAGGGAACTGGAAACACCATATATTTT
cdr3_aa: CASSEVQGTGNTIYF

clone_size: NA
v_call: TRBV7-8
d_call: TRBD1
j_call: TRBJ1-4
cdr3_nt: TGTGCCAGCAGCTTCGACAGGGGGGAAGGCGAAAAACTGTTTTTT
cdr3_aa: CASSFDRGEGEKLFF

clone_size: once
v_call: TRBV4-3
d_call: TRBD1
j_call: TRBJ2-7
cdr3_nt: TGCGCCAGCAGCCAAGTTGGGGGGAGCGGGACAGGGAAGCAGTACTTC
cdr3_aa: CASSQVGGSGTGKQYF

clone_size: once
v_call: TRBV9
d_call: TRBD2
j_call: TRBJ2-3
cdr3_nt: TGTGCCAGCAGCTCGAGGACTAGCGGGACAACCACAGATACGCAGTATTTT
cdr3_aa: CASSSRTSGTTTDTQYF

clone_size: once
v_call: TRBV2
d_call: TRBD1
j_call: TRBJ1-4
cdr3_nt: TGTGCCAGCAGTGGACAGGGTTCCGCAACTAATGAAAAACTGTTTTTT
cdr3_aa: CASSGQGSATNEKLFF

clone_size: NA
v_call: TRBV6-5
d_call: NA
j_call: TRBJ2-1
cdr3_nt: TGTGCCAGCAGTCGAGGACTATCCTCCTACAATGAGCAGTTCTTC
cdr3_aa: CASSRGLSSYNEQFF

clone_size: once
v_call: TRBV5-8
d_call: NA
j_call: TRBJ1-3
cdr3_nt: TGTGCCAGCAGCCGGGACATTGGAAACACCATATATTTT
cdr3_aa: CASSRDIGNTIYF

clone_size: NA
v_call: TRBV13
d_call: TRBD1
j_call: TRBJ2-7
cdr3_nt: TGTGCCAGCAGCCTAAACCCGGGACAGGGTGCCTACGAGCAGTACTTC
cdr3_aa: CASSLNPGQGAYEQYF

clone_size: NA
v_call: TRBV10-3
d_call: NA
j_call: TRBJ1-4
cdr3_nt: TGTGCCATCAGTGACAGTGGGGGGGCGGGAGGAAATGAAAAACTGTTTTTT
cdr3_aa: CAISDSGGAGGNEKLFF